This paragraph reports one T cell receptor (beta chain). Its antigen is still unknown. No much larger clonotype is one base removed from it; base qualities were not supplied. The CDR3 sequence holds 15 residues, the cysteine and phenylalanine included. The only DNA kept is the CDR3, 45 bases in frame from the first base. V lost 0 bases and J lost 1 base; the stretch between them is 10 bases long. The germline V gene (reference sequence) supplies CDR1 DFQATT and CDR2 SNEGSKA. These data originate in a study of T cell repertoires in cytomegalovirus infection (dated by TCRdb to about 2019). As for the study more broadly: The peptide stimulations were aimed at well-studied HLA-B-restricted epitopes as well as recently identified HLA-C-restricted CMV epitopes, whose presentation resists viral immunomodulation. Donor HLA type was relevant to the analysis, because carriage of CMV infection together with the matching HLA type was indicated by public TCR beta signatures. What the research found in general, with its limitations: Cumulative frequency of public TCR beta family members discriminated carriers of CMV infection plus the relevant HLA type in this cohort and an independent approximately 360-donor cohort. The ex vivo response was dominated by HLA-C-restricted CMV-specific TCR beta clonotypes, which also provided the single most frequent clonotype in two of eight donors.

TCRdb names Illumina HiSeq 1500 as the instrument used. TCRdb applied fastp at Q25 and MiXCR to the public reads, then kept only in-frame beta chains. Every entry covers one CDR3 protein and lists the most common genes and DNA from its rows. The sample table holds about 890,000 distinct CDR3 sequences, of which approximately 31% were seen once. Of the sample, roughly 13% falls within the top ten clones. Per the publication, the treatment or condition label means: in vitro stimulation with specific CMV peptide epitopes to enrich CMV-specific T cells. The receptor comes from a human donor in good health (CMV status not recorded). Some clones in this sample may be carry-over from other donors' samples. Sequenced here: cultured CD8+ T cells from PBMCs, sampled from culture after CMV antigen stimulation. The chain was built from TRBV20-1 and TRBJ1-5; TRBD1 could be the D gene, as 6 bases match. This receptor carries the CDR3 CSARDPGDSNQPQHF. The nucleotide sequence is TGCAGTGCTAGAGATCCAGGGGACAGCAATCAGCCCCAGCATTTT.